This is a list of T cell receptor beta chains from one sample in a study of glioma-infiltrating T cells. TCRdb redid the calling of the multiplex PCR reads with MiXCR, one entry per CDR3 protein. The data show around 130,000 distinct CDR3 sequences, around 23% seen once. The specimen was glioma tissue, nonneoplastic brain tissue, or PBMCs (not recorded which). The receptors derive from a human donor with low-grade glioma or glioblastoma, undergoing nonglioma brain surgery, or in good health (not recorded which). Both conserved end residues are part of each CDR3. D genes are given only for firm matches. Only some rows state a clone size, as once, few, many or a class for expanded clones.

d_call,clone_size,v_call,j_call,cdr3_aa,cdr3_nt
NA,few,TRBV25-1,TRBJ1-6,CASSEVSYNSPLHF,TGTGCCAGCAGTGAGGTCTCCTATAATTCACCCCTCCACTTT
NA,many,TRBV7-2,TRBJ2-5,CASSLDGTGETQYF,TGTGCCAGCAGCTTAGACGGGACGGGGGAGACCCAGTACTTC
TRBD2,NA,TRBV7-9,TRBJ2-3,CASSTGGTSRTSTDTQYF,TGTGCCAGCAGCACGGGAGGGACTAGCCGGACTAGCACAGATACGCAGTATTTT
TRBD1,NA,TRBV6-1,TRBJ1-6,CASRSGTGGSAPNSPLHF,TGTGCCAGCAGATCCGGGACAGGGGGCTCAGCGCCGAATTCACCCCTCCACTTT
NA,NA,TRBV6-6,TRBJ2-1,CASSYLASVSYNEQFF,TGTGCCAGCAGTTACTTGGCTAGCGTCTCCTACAATGAGCAGTTCTTC
NA,many,TRBV6-6,TRBJ1-4,CASSYQQVGKLFF,TGTGCCAGCAGTTACCAACAGGTCGGCAAACTGTTTTTT
TRBD1,NA,TRBV27,TRBJ2-2,CASSSSPGTGDYANTGELFF,TGTGCCAGCAGTTCCAGTCCCGGGACAGGGGACTACGCGAACACCGGGGAGCTGTTTTTT
TRBD1,NA,TRBV15,TRBJ1-5,CATSPTRDRAYQPQHF,TGTGCCACCAGCCCTACCCGGGACAGGGCTTATCAGCCCCAGCATTTT
NA,NA,TRBV12-3/TRBV12-4,TRBJ1-5,CASTSNQPQHF,TGTGCCAGCACCAGCAATCAGCCCCAGCATTTT
NA,NA,TRBV20-1,TRBJ1-2,CSAAQGGGSGYTF,TGCAGTGCTGCACAGGGAGGAGGATCCGGCTACACCTTC
TRBD1,few,TRBV12-3/TRBV12-4,TRBJ2-5,CASKDRGKETQYF,TGTGCCAGCAAGGACAGGGGGAAGGAGACCCAGTACTTC
NA,NA,TRBV5-1,TRBJ1-1,CASSFSGPNTEAFF,TGCGCCAGCAGCTTTTCGGGCCCCAACACTGAAGCTTTCTTT
NA,NA,TRBV19,TRBJ1-2,CASSAGGYTF,TGTGCCAGTAGTGCAGGCGGCTACACCTTC
TRBD2,NA,TRBV29-1,TRBJ2-3,CSVERLAGRSDTQYF,TGCAGCGTTGAACGCCTAGCGGGGAGATCAGATACGCAGTATTTT
NA,NA,TRBV19,TRBJ1-1,CASSRNGPYTEAFF,TGTGCCAGTAGTCGTAACGGACCATACACTGAAGCTTTCTTT
NA,many,TRBV19,TRBJ2-3,CATSLGRRTDTQYF,TGTGCCACCTCTTTGGGGAGGAGGACAGATACGCAGTATTTT
NA,many,TRBV20-1,TRBJ1-1,CSTGEMNTEAFF,TGCAGTACGGGGGAAATGAACACTGAAGCTTTCTTT
NA,many,TRBV27,TRBJ2-5,CASSLSETPETQYF,TGTGCCAGCAGTTTATCGGAGACGCCGGAGACCCAGTACTTC
NA,many,TRBV7-2,TRBJ1-5,CASSLERNQPQHF,TGTGCCAGCAGCTTAGAGAGGAATCAGCCCCAGCATTTT
TRBD2,many,TRBV6-1,TRBJ2-3,CATGSSGGGTDTQYF,TGTGCCACAGGGTCTAGCGGGGGGGGCACAGATACGCAGTATTTT
NA,many,TRBV20-1,TRBJ2-1,CSATGGTGNEQFF,TGCAGTGCTACCGGCGGAACGGGCAATGAGCAGTTCTTC
NA,many,TRBV11-3,TRBJ1-1,CASSLTGGTEAFF,TGTGCCAGCAGCTTAACCGGGGGCACTGAAGCTTTCTTT
TRBD1,many,TRBV28,TRBJ1-5,CASTLGGQGVGQPQHF,TGTGCCAGCACCCTGGGAGGACAGGGGGTAGGTCAGCCCCAGCATTTT
NA,few,TRBV4-1,TRBJ2-5,CASSRHGETQYF,TGCGCCAGCAGCCGCCATGGGGAGACCCAGTACTTC
TRBD2,many,TRBV6-1,TRBJ2-1,CASSSAIAGGPDEQFF,TGTGCCAGCAGTTCCGCGATAGCGGGGGGGCCTGATGAGCAGTTCTTC
TRBD2,few,TRBV7-2,TRBJ2-5,CASSLGTSGQETQYF,TGTGCCAGCAGCTTAGGGACTAGCGGCCAAGAGACCCAGTACTTC
NA,NA,TRBV4-1,TRBJ1-5,CASSPLDSNQPQHF,TGCGCCAGCAGCCCTCTTGATAGCAATCAGCCCCAGCATTTT
TRBD1,NA,TRBV29-1,TRBJ1-2,CSVGGRGLSYTF,TGCAGCGTTGGGGGCAGGGGGCTAAGCTACACCTTC